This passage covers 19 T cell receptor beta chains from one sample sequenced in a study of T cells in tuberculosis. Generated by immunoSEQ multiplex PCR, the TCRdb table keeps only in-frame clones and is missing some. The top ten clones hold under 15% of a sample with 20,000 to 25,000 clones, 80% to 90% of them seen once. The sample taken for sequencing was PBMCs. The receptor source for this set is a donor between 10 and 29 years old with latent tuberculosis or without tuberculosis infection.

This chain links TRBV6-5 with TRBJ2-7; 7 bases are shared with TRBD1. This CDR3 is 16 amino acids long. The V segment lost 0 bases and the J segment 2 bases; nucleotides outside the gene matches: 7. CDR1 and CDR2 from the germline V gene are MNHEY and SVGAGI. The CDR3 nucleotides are TGTGCCAGCAGTTACTCTCCGGGACAGCCAACCTACGAGCAGTACTTC. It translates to CASSYSPGQPTYEQYF.

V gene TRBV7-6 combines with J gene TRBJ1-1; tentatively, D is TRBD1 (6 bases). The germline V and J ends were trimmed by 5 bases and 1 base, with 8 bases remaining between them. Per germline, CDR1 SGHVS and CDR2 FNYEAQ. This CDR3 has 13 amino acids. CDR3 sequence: CASSPTGNTEAFF. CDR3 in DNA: TGTGCCAGCAGCCCGACAGGGAACACTGAAGCTTTCTTT.

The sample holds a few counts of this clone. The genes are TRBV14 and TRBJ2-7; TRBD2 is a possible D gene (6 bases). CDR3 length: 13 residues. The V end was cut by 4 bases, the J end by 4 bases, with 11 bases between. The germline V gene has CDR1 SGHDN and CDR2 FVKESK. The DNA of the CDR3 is TGTGCCAGCAGCCCGTCGGAGGGGTACGAGCAGTACTTC. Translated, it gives CASSPSEGYEQYF.

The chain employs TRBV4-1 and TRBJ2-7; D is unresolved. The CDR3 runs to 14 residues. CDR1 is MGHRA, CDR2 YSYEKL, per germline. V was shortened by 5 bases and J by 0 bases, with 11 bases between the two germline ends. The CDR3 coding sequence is TGCGCCAGCAGCTTAGAACCCCTCTCCTACGAGCAGTACTTC. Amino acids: CASSLEPLSYEQYF.

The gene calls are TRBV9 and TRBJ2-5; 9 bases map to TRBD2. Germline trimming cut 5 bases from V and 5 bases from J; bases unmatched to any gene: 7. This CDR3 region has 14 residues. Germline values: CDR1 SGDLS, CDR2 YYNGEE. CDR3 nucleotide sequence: TGTGCCAGCAGTAAAATAGCGGGGGTGGAGACCCAGTACTTC. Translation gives CASSKIAGVETQYF.

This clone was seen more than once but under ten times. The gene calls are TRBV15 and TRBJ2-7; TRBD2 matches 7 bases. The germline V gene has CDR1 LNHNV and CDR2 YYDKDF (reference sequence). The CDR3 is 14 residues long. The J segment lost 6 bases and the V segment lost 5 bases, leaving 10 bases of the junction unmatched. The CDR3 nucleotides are TGTGCCACCAGCGGAATAATGCAGCGGGGCGAGCAGTACTTC. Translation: CATSGIMQRGEQYF.

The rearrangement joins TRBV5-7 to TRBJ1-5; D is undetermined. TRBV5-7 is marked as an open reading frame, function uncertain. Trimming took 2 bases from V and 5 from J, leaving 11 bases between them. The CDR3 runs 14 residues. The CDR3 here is CASSFRGEDQPQHF. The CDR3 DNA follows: TGTGCCAGCAGCTTTCGTGGGGAGGATCAGCCCCAGCATTTT.

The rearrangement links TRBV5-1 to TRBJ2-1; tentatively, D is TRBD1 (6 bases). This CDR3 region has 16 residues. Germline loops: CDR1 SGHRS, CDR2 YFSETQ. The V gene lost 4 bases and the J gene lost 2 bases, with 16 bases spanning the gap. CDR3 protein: CASSDQGQGTYNEQFF. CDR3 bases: TGCGCCAGCAGCGACCAGGGGCAGGGCACCTACAATGAGCAGTTCTTC.

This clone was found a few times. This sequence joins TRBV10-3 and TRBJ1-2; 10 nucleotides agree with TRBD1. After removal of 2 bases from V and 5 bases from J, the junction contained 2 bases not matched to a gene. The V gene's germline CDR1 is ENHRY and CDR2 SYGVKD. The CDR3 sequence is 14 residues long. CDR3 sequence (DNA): TGTGCCATCAGTGAGGACAGGGGGCGTTATGGCTACACCTTC. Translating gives CAISEDRGRYGYTF.

The CDR3 reads CAWSTGPGNTIYF. The CDR3 nucleotides are TGTGCCTGGAGTACAGGGCCTGGAAACACCATATATTTT. The rearrangement joins TRBV30 to TRBJ1-3, with D tentatively TRBD1 (6 bases). CDR3 size: 13 residues. Trimming left V 2 bases short and J 2 bases short, with 7 bases between. CDR1 GTSNPN and CDR2 SVGIG come from the germline V gene (reference sequence).

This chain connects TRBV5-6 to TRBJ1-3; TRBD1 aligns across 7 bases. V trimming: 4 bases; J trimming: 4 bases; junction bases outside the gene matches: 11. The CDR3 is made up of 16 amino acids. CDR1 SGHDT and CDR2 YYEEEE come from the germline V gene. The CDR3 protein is CASSVLTGNAGNTIYF. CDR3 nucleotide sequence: TGTGCCAGCAGCGTCCTGACAGGGAATGCCGGAAACACCATATATTTT.

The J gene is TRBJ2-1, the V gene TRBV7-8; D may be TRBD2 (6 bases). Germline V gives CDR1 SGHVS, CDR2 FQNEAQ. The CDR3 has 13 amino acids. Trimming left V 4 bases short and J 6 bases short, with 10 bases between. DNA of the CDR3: TGTGCCAGCAGCTCACTAGCCAGCAATGAGCAGTTCTTC. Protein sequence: CASSSLASNEQFF.

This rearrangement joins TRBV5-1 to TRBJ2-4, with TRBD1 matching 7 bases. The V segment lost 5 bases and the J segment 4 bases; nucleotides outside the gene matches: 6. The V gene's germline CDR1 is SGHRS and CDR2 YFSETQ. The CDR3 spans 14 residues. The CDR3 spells CASRVDREKNIQYF. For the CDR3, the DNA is TGCGCCAGCAGGGTAGACAGGGAGAAAAACATTCAGTACTTC.

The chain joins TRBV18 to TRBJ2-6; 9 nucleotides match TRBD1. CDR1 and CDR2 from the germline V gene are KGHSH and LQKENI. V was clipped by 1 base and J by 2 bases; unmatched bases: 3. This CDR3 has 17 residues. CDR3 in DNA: TGTGCCAGCTCACCACGACAGGGGGGTACTGGGGCCAACGTCCTGACTTTC. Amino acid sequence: CASSPRQGGTGANVLTF.

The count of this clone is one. This chain's CDR3 is CASSGGQGSSETQYF. The CDR3 DNA sequence: TGTGCCAGCAGCGGCGGACAGGGGTCGTCGGAGACCCAGTACTTC. The chain joins TRBV7-2 to TRBJ2-5; TRBD1 matches at 9 bases. The CDR3 sequence is 15 residues long. Germline assignment: CDR1 SGHTA and CDR2 FQGNSA. V shed 5 bases, J shed 5 bases, and the junction held 9 bases outside the gene matches.

The CDR3 here is CASSQLRGETQYF. Here the CDR3 DNA reads TGCGCCAGCAGCCAATTGCGGGGAGAGACCCAGTACTTC. V and J are TRBV4-1 and TRBJ2-5; D is possibly TRBD2 (6 bases). The germline gives CDR1 MGHRA, CDR2 YSYEKL. V was cut by 2 bases and J by 4 bases, with 8 bases left in between. The CDR3 loop spans 13 amino acids.

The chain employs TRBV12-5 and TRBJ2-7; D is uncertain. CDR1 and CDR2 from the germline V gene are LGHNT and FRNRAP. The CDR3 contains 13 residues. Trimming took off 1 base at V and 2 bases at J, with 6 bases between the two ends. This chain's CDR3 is CASGLGGTYEQYF. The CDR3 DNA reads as TGTGCTAGTGGTTTGGGCGGAACCTACGAGCAGTACTTC. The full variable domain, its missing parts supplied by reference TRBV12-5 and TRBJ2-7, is DARVTQTPRHKVTEMGQEVTMRCQPILGHNTVFWYRQTMMQGLELLAYFRNRAPLDDSGMPKDRFSAEMPDATLATLKIQPSEPRDSAVYFCASGLGGTYEQYFGPGTRLTVT.

CDR3 in DNA: TGTGCCAGCAGAAGCGGGGGGGACACCGGGGAGCTGTTTTTT. Translated: CASRSGGDTGELFF. The chain has TRBV27 and TRBJ2-2; 10 nucleotides line up with TRBD2. J was trimmed by 3 bases and V by 6 bases; bases with no gene match: 1. Germline V gives CDR1 MNHEY, CDR2 SMNVEV (reference sequence). This CDR3 has 14 residues.

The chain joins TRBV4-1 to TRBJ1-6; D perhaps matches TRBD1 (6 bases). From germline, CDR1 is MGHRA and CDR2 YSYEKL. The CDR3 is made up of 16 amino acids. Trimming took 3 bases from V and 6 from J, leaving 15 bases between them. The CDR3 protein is CASSQFRGRGNSPLHF. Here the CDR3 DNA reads TGCGCCAGCAGCCAGTTCAGGGGACGTGGTAATTCACCCCTCCACTTT.